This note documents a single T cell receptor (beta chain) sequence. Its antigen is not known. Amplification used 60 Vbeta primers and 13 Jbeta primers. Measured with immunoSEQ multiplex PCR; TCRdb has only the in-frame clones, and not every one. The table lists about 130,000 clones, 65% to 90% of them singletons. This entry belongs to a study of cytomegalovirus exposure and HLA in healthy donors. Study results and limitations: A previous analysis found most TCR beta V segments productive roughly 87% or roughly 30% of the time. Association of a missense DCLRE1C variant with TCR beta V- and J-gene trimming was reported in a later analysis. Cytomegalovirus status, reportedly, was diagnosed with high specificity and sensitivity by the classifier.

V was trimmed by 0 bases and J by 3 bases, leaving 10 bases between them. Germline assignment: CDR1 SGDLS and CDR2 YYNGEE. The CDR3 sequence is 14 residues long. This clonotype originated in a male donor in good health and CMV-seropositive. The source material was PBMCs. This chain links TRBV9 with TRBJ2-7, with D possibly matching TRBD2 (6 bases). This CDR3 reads CASSVAGASYEQYF. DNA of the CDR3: TGTGCCAGCAGCGTAGCGGGAGCTAGCTACGAGCAGTACTTC.